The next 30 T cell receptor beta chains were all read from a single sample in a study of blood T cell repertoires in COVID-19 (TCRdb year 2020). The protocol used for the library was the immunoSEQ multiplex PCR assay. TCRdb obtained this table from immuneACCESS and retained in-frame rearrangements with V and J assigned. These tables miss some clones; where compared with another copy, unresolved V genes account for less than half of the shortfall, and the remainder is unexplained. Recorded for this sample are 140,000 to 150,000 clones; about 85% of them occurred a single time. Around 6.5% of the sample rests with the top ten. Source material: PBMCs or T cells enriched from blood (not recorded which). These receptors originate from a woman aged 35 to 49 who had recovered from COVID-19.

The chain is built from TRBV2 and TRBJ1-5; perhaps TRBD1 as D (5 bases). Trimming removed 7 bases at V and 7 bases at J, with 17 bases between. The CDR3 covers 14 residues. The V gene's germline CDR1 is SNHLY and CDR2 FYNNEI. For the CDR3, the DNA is TGTGCCAGCACCGAGATGGGGGGTCGGCAGCCCCAGCATTTT. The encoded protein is CASTEMGGRQPQHF.

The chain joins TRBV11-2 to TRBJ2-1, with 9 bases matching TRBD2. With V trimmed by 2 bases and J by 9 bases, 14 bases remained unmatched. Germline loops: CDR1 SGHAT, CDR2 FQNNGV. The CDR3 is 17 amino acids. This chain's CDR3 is CASSLQVGTSRGGEQFF. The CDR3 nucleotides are TGTGCCAGCAGCTTACAGGTCGGGACTAGCCGGGGGGGTGAGCAGTTCTTC.

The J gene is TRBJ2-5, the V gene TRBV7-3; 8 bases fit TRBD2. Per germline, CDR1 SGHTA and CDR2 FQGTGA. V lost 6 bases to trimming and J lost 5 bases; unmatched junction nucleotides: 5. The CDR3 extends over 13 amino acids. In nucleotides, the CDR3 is TGTGCCAGCAGTTATAGCGGGATTGAGACCCAGTACTTC. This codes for CASSYSGIETQYF.

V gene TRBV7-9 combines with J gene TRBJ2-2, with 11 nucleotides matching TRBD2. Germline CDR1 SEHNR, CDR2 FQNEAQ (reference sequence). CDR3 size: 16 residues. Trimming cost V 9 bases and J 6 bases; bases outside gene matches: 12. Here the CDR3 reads CASRKASGRIPGELFF. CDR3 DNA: TGTGCCAGTAGGAAAGCTAGCGGGAGGATCCCCGGGGAGCTGTTTTTT.

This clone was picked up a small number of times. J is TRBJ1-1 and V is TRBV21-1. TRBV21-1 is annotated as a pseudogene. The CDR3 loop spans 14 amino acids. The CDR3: CASSGRGGGTEAFF. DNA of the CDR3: TGTGCCAGCAGCGGGAGGGGGGGAGGCACTGAAGCTTTCTTT.

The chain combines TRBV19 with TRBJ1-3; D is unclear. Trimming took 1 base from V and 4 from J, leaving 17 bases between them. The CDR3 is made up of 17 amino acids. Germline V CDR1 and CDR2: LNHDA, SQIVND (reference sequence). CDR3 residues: CASSIVWQARPGNTIYF. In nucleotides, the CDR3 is TGTGCCAGTAGTATAGTTTGGCAGGCCAGACCCGGAAACACCATATATTTT.

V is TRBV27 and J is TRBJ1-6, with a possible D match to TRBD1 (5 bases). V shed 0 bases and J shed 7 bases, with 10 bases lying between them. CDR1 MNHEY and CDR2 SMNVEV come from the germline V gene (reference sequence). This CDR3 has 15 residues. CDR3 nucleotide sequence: TGTGCCAGCAGTTTATCAGGCAGGGAAAATTCACCCCTCCACTTT. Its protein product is CASSLSGRENSPLHF.

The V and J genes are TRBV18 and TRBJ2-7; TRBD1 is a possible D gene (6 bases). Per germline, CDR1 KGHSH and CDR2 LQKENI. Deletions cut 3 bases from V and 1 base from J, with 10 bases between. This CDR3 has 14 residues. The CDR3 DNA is TGTGCCAGCTCACCTGGACAGATGTCCTACGAGCAGTACTTC. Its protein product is CASSPGQMSYEQYF. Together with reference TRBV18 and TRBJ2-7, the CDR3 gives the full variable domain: NAGVMQNPRHLVRRRGQEARLRCSPMKGHSHVYWYRQLPEEGLKFMVYLQKENIIDESGMPKERFSAEFPKEGPSILRIQQVVRGDSAAYFCASSPGQMSYEQYFGPGTRLTVT.

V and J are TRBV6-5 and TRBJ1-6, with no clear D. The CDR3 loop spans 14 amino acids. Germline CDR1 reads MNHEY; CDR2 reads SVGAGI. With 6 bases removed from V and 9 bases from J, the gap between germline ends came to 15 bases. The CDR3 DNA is TGTGCCAGCAGCGGCGGCGGGGTGGGTTCACCCCTCCACTTT. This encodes CASSGGGVGSPLHF.

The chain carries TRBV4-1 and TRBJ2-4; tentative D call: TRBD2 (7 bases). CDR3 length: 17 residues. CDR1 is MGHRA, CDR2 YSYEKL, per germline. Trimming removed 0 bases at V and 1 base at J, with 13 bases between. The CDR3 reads CASSQESGTKAKNIQYF. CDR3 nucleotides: TGCGCCAGCAGCCAAGAGAGCGGGACAAAGGCCAAAAACATTCAGTACTTC.

In nucleotides, the CDR3 is TGTGCCAGTAGTAATACGGAGAATCAGCCCCAGCATTTT. It translates to CASSNTENQPQHF. This sequence joins TRBV19 and TRBJ1-5, with no clear D. The CDR3 has 13 residues. The V end lost 4 bases, the J end lost 4 bases, and 8 bases lay between the germline ends. Germline CDR1 is LNHDA and CDR2 is SQIVND (reference sequence).

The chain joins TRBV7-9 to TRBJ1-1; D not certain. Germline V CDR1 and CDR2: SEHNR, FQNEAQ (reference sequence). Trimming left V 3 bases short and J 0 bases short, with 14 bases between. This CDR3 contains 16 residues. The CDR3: CASSLFIGRLNTEAFF. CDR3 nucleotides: TGTGCCAGCAGCTTGTTTATAGGCAGGTTGAACACTGAAGCTTTCTTT.

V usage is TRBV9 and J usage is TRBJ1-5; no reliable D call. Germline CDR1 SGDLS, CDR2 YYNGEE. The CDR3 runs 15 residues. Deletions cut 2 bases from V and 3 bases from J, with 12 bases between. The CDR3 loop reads CASSVGDGDNQPQHF. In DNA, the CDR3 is TGTGCCAGCAGCGTCGGCGACGGGGACAATCAGCCCCAGCATTTT.

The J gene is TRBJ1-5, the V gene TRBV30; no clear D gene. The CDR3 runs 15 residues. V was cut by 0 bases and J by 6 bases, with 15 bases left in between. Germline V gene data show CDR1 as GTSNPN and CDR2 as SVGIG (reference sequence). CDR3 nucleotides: TGTGCCTGGAGTGTAGGTCTGAGGGATGGTCAGCCCCAGCATTTT. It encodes CAWSVGLRDGQPQHF. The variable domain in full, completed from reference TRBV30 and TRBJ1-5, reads SQTIHQWPATLVQPVGSPLSLECTVEGTSNPNLYWYRQAAGRGLQLLFYSVGIGQISSEVPQNLSASRPQDRQFILSSKKLLLSDSGFYLCAWSVGLRDGQPQHFGDGTRLSIL.

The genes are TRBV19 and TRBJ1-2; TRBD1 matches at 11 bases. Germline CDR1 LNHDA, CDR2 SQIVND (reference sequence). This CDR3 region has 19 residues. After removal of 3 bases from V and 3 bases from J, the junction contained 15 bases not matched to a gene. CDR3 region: CASSIVMWDRGTADYGYTF. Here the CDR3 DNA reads TGTGCCAGTAGTATCGTGATGTGGGACAGGGGGACGGCGGACTATGGCTACACCTTC.

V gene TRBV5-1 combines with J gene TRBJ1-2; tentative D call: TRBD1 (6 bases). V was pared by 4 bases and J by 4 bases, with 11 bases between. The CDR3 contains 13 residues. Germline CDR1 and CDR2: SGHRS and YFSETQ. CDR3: CASSGGQRYGYTF. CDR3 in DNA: TGCGCCAGCAGCGGTGGACAGCGCTATGGCTACACCTTC.

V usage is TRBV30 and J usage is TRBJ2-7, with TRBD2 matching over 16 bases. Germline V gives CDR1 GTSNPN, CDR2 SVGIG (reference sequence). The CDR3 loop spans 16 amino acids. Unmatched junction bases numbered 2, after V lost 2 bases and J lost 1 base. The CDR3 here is CAWSMGLAGGSYEQYF. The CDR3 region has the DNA TGTGCCTGGAGTATGGGACTAGCGGGAGGGTCCTACGAGCAGTACTTC.

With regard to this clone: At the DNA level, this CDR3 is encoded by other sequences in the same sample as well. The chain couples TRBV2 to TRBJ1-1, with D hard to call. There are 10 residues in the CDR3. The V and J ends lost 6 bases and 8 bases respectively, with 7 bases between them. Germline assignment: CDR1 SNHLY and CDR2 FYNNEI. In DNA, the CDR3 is TGTGCCAGCAGCGTCCGGGAAGCTTTCTTT. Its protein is CASSVREAFF.

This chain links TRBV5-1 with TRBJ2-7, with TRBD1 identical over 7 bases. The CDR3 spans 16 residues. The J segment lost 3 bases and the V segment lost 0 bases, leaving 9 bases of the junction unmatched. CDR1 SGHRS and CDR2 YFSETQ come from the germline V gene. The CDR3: CASSLAPTGNSYEQYF. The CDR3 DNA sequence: TGCGCCAGCAGCTTGGCTCCGACAGGGAATAGCTACGAGCAGTACTTC. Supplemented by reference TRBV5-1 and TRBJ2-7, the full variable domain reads KAGVTQTPRYLIKTRGQQVTLSCSPISGHRSVSWYQQTPGQGLQFLFEYFSETQRNKGNFPGRFSGRQFSNSRSEMNVSTLELGDSALYLCASSLAPTGNSYEQYFGPGTRLTVT.

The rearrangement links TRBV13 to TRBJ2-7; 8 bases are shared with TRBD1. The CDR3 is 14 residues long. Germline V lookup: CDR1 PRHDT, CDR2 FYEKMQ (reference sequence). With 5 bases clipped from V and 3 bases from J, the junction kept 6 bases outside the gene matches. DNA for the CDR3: TGTGCCAGCAGCACCCGGACAGGGAACTACGAGCAGTACTTC. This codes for CASSTRTGNYEQYF.

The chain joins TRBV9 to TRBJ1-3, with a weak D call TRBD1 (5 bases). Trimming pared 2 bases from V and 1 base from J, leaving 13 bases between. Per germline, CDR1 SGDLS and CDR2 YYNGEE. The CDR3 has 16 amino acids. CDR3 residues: CASSVRADTSGNTIYF. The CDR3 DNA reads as TGTGCCAGCAGCGTCAGGGCGGATACTTCTGGAAACACCATATATTTT.

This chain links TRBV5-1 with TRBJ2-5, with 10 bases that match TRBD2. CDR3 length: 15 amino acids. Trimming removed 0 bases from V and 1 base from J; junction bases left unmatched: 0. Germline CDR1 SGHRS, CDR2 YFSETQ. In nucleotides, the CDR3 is TGCGCCAGCAGCTTGGCTAGCGGGGGCCAAGAGACCCAGTACTTC. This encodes CASSLASGGQETQYF.

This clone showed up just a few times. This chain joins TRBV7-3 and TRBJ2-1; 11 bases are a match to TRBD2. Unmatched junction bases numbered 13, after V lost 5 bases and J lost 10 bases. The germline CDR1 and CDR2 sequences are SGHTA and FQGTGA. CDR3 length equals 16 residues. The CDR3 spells CASSLTSGSSLKEQFF. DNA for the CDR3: TGTGCCAGCAGCCTCACTAGCGGGAGTTCCCTAAAGGAGCAGTTCTTC.

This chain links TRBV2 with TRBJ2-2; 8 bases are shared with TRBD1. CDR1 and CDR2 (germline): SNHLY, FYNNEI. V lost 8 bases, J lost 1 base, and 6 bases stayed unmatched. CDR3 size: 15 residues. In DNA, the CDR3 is TGTGCCAGCCCTAAGACAGGGGAGAACACCGGGGAGCTGTTTTTT. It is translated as CASPKTGENTGELFF.

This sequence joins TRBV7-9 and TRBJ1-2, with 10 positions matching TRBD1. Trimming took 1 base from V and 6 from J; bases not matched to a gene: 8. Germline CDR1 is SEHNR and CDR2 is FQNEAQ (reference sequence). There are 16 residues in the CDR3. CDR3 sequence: CASSLVGLDRGHGYTF. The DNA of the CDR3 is TGTGCCAGCAGCTTAGTGGGACTAGACAGGGGGCATGGCTACACCTTC.

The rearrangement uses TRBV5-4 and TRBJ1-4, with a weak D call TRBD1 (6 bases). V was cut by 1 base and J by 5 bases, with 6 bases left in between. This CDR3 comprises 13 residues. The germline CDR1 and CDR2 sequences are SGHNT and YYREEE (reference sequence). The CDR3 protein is CASSLRGNEKLFF. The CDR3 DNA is TGTGCCAGCAGCTTGAGGGGGAATGAAAAACTGTTTTTT.

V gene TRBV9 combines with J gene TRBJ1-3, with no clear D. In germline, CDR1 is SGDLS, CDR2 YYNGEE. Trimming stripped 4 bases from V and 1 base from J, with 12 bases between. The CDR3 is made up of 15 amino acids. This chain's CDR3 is CASSSGRLSGNTIYF. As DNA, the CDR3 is TGTGCCAGCAGCTCTGGGAGGTTGTCTGGAAACACCATATATTTT.

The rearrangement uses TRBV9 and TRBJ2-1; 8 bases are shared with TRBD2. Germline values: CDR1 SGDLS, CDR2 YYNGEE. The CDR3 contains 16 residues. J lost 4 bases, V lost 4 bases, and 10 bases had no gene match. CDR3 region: CASSTSSGLGYNEQFF. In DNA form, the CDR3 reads TGTGCCAGCAGCACCTCTAGCGGGCTGGGGTACAATGAGCAGTTCTTC.

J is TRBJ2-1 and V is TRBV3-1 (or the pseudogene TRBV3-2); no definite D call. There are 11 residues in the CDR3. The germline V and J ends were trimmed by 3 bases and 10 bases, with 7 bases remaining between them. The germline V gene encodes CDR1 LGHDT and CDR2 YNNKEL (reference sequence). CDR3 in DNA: TGTGCCAGCAGCCAGCATCAGGAGCAGTTCTTC. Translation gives CASSQHQEQFF.

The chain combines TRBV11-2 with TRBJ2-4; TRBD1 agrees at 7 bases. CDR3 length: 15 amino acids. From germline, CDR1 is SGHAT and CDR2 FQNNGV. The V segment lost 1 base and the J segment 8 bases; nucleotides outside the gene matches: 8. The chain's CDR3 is CASSLGTGFRDIQYF. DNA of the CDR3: TGTGCCAGCAGCTTAGGGACAGGTTTTCGGGACATTCAGTACTTC.